The 22 T cell receptor beta chains below all came from one sample that was sequenced in a study of T and B cells in COVID-19 patients. BIOMED2 TRB-A/B primer pools were used in multiplex TRB PCR. MiXCR, run by TCRdb on the multiplex PCR reads, gives a single entry per CDR3 protein. Of several thousand distinct CDR3 sequences detected, 25% to 40% appear once; the ten largest clones hold roughly a quarter. Blood genomic DNA input for TRB amplification was roughly 250-550 ng. Sequenced sample: blood. The receptors were gathered from a human donor who had recovered from COVID-19.

This clonotype is medium-sized. This chain connects TRBV29-1 to TRBJ1-1; D unclear. V shed 6 bases and J shed 1 base, with 9 bases lying between them. In germline, CDR1 is SQVTM, CDR2 ANQGSEA. The CDR3 extends over 12 amino acids. CDR3 DNA sequence: TGCAGCGTGGCCAGACAGAACACTGAAGCTTTCTTT. It yields the protein CSVARQNTEAFF.

Turning to this clonotype: One end of the junction does not line up with germline, which may come from a read error. The rearrangement joins TRBV13 to TRBJ2-3; 7 bases fit TRBD2. This CDR3 contains 15 residues. Germline-derived CDR1 and CDR2 are PRHDT and FYEKMQ (reference sequence). CDR3: CASSTSPGGRDTQYF. The DNA for the CDR3 is TGCGCCAGCAGCACAAGCCCGGGGGGTAGAGATACGCAGTATTTT.

The genes are TRBV20-1 and TRBJ1-2, with TRBD1 matching 9 bases. Germline CDR1 and CDR2: DFQATT and SNEGSKA (reference sequence). Germline trimming cut 7 bases from V and 3 bases from J; bases unmatched to any gene: 12. CDR3 length: 15 residues. The CDR3 region has the DNA TGCAGTGTCACCCCCCCGGGACAGGGAGACTATGGCTACACCTTC. This sequence encodes CSVTPPGQGDYGYTF.

This clonotype has a handful of counts. This chain uses TRBV7-9 with TRBJ2-5, with TRBD2 identical over 8 bases. Per the germline V gene, CDR1 is SEHNR and CDR2 is FQNEAQ (reference sequence). Trimming at V came to 3 bases and at J to 4 bases, leaving 4 bases not matched to a gene. The CDR3 loop spans 14 amino acids. CDR3 sequence: CASSLGTRGETQYF. CDR3 DNA: TGTGCCAGCAGCTTGGGGACTAGAGGAGAGACCCAGTACTTC.

This clonotype was seen a handful of times. The chain couples TRBV29-1 to TRBJ1-1; D may be TRBD1 (5 bases). CDR3 size: 13 residues. Germline V CDR1 and CDR2: SQVTM, ANQGSEA. The germline V and J ends were trimmed by 4 bases and 1 base, with 10 bases remaining between them. CDR3 sequence (DNA): TGCAGCGTTGGGAGGGGAGGGAACACTGAAGCTTTCTTT. Translating it yields CSVGRGGNTEAFF.

This clonotype was counted only a few times. The chain employs TRBV10-3 and TRBJ1-1; D remains ambiguous. Trimming removed 10 bases at V and 3 bases at J, with 18 bases between. The CDR3 spans 14 residues. The germline V gene encodes CDR1 ENHRY and CDR2 SYGVKD. CDR3 in DNA: TGTGCCACCCGCGGGAGGGCCGTGGACACTGAAGCTTTCTTT. This gives the protein CATRGRAVDTEAFF.

In this sample, this clonotype turned up once. V gene TRBV5-4 combines with J gene TRBJ2-3, with 8 bases lining up with TRBD2. This CDR3 has 20 residues. Germline V gene lookup returns CDR1 SGHNT and CDR2 YYREEE (reference sequence). V lost 4 bases and J lost 1; bases outside the gene matches: 20. This chain's CDR3 is CASSQEPHRFGRGGTDTQYF. For the CDR3, the DNA is TGTGCCAGCAGCCAAGAACCCCATCGATTCGGGCGGGGGGGCACAGATACGCAGTATTTT.

The J gene is TRBJ2-6, the V gene TRBV5-1, with 8 bases lining up with TRBD2. The CDR3 is 15 residues long. Germline loops: CDR1 SGHRS, CDR2 YFSETQ. The J segment lost 2 bases and the V segment lost 4 bases, leaving 2 bases of the junction unmatched. The CDR3 coding sequence is TGCGCCAGCAGCCCCGGGGGGGCTGGGGCCAACGTCCTGACTTTC. It encodes CASSPGGAGANVLTF.

The V call is TRBV5-6, the J call TRBJ1-1, with D unclear. Trimming removed 0 bases at V and 7 bases at J, with 10 bases between. This CDR3 comprises 13 residues. Germline CDR1 SGHDT, CDR2 YYEEEE. In nucleotides, the CDR3 is TGTGCCAGCAGCTTGGCCGGGCAGCTTGAAGCTTTCTTT. Its translation is CASSLAGQLEAFF.

V gene TRBV11-2 combines with J gene TRBJ2-3; 10 bases line up with TRBD2. The trim removed 1 base at V and 7 bases at J, leaving 5 bases unmatched. The CDR3 is 15 amino acids. Germline assignment: CDR1 SGHAT and CDR2 FQNNGV. For the CDR3, the DNA is TGTGCCAGCAGCTTAGGTCGAGCGGGGGGGCATACGCAGTATTTT. Residues: CASSLGRAGGHTQYF. The variable domain in full, completed from reference TRBV11-2 and TRBJ2-3, reads EAGVAQSPRYKIIEKRQSVAFWCNPISGHATLYWYQQILGQGPKLLIQFQNNGVVDDSQLPKDRFSAERLKGVDSTLKIQPAKLEDSAVYLCASSLGRAGGHTQYFGPGTRLTVL.

This chain links TRBV6-5 with TRBJ2-1; TRBD2 might be the D (5 bases). Trimming pared 10 bases from V and 4 bases from J, leaving 20 bases between. From germline, CDR1 is MNHEY and CDR2 SVGAGI. CDR3 length equals 15 residues. The CDR3 DNA sequence: TGTGCCACCACTTCCTCTGGCGGAGGATACAATGAGCAGTTCTTC. Protein sequence: CATTSSGGGYNEQFF.

This chain links TRBV6-4 with TRBJ2-3; 9 bases are shared with TRBD2. The CDR3 is 16 amino acids. Germline trimming cut 2 bases from V and 1 base from J; bases unmatched to any gene: 4. Germline V gene data show CDR1 as MRHNA and CDR2 as SNTAGT. In DNA, the CDR3 is TGTGCCAGCAGTGACCAAGCGGGGGGCGGCACAGATACGCAGTATTTT. Its translation is CASSDQAGGGTDTQYF.

Judged by abundance, this clonotype is medium-sized. This sequence joins TRBV5-4 and TRBJ2-5; the D is unclear. This CDR3 region has 13 residues. The V end was cut by 3 bases, the J end by 5 bases, with 11 bases between. The germline V gene has CDR1 SGHNT and CDR2 YYREEE (reference sequence). This CDR3 reads CASSWSPPETQYF. CDR3 nucleotides: TGTGCCAGCAGCTGGTCACCCCCGGAGACCCAGTACTTC.

Remarks on this clonotype: One end of the junction varies from germline; a read error may be responsible. The rearrangement joins TRBV7-6 to TRBJ2-1, with 7 bases matching TRBD1. The length of the CDR3 is 16 residues. Per the germline V gene, CDR1 is SGHVS and CDR2 is FNYEAQ. The CDR3 DNA reads TGTGCCAGCAGCTTAGGCTTACAGGGGCCCTACAATGAGCATTTCTTC. It codes for CASSLGLQGPYNEHFF.

The gene calls are TRBV11-1 and TRBJ2-7, with no clear D. With 5 bases removed from V and 2 bases from J, the gap between germline ends came to 16 bases. Germline V CDR1 and CDR2: SGHAT, FQDESV (reference sequence). The CDR3 length is 15 residues. The CDR3 DNA reads as TGTGCCAGCAGCCTCCAGAATGCCCCTACCTACGAGCAGTACTTC. Its protein product is CASSLQNAPTYEQYF. Full variable domain (outside the CDR3, taken from reference TRBV11-1 and TRBJ2-7): EAEVAQSPRYKITEKSQAVAFWCDPISGHATLYWYRQILGQGPELLVQFQDESVVDDSQLPKDRFSAERLKGVDSTLKIQPAELGDSAMYLCASSLQNAPTYEQYFGPGTRLTVT.

The J gene is TRBJ2-7, the V gene TRBV12-3 or TRBV12-4, with no clear D. The CDR3 length is 8 residues. CDR3 sequence: CASRDGDV. In DNA form, the CDR3 reads TGTGCCAGCAGGGATGGGGACGTC.

The table lists this clonotype with a few counts. J is TRBJ2-1 and V is TRBV18; 8 bases match TRBD2. The V gene end was trimmed by 4 bases and the J gene end by 4 bases; junction bases not matched to a gene: 6. This CDR3 contains 15 residues. The germline V gene encodes CDR1 KGHSH and CDR2 LQKENI. CDR3 sequence (DNA): TGTGCCAGCTCACGGCCGAGCGGGGGTTACAATGAGCAGTTCTTC. It specifies CASSRPSGGYNEQFF.

The J gene is TRBJ2-3, the V gene TRBV10-3; tentatively, D is TRBD1 or TRBD2 (5 bases each). The germline V and J ends were trimmed by 6 bases and 1 base, with 14 bases remaining between them. CDR1 is ENHRY and CDR2 is SYGVKD in the germline V gene. The CDR3 loop spans 15 amino acids. The chain's CDR3 is CAIRGWDLGTDTQYF. The CDR3 DNA reads TGTGCCATCAGGGGGTGGGACCTTGGCACAGATACGCAGTATTTT.

The table lists this clonotype with a few counts. This chain uses TRBV6-2 or TRBV6-3 with TRBJ2-7; D gene unclear. Germline V lookup: CDR1 MNHEY, CDR2 SVGEGT. V was cut by 5 bases and J by 7 bases, with 15 bases left in between. This CDR3 region has 13 residues. CDR3 loop: CASSETVEREQYV. The CDR3 bases are TGTGCCAGCAGTGAAACCGTGGAGAGGGAGCAGTACGTC.

V and J are TRBV27 and TRBJ1-1; no firm D call. From germline, CDR1 is MNHEY and CDR2 SMNVEV (reference sequence). Trimming pared 5 bases from V and 4 bases from J, leaving 8 bases between. The CDR3 loop spans 12 amino acids. The CDR3 here is CASSGWFTEAFF. In DNA form, the CDR3 reads TGTGCCAGCAGTGGGTGGTTCACTGAAGCTTTCTTT.

The gene calls are TRBV13 and TRBJ1-1; D is unresolved. This CDR3 has 14 residues. Deletions cut 5 bases from V and 1 base from J, with 11 bases between. Germline assignment: CDR1 PRHDT and CDR2 FYEKMQ (reference sequence). The CDR3 DNA sequence: TGTGCCAGCAGCGCAGCCAGAGGGAACACTGAAGCTTTCTTT. Translation: CASSAARGNTEAFF.

This clonotype was observed a few times. This CDR3 reads CASSDRDEETQYF. CDR3 bases: TGTGCCAGCAGTGACCGGGACGAGGAGACCCAGTACTTC. This chain links TRBV6-5 with TRBJ2-5; TRBD1 or TRBD2 may be the D gene (5 bases each). This CDR3 is 13 amino acids long. Trimming removed 5 bases from V and 5 bases from J, with 12 bases in between. The V gene's germline CDR1 is MNHEY and CDR2 SVGAGI.